Listed here are 7 T cell receptor beta chains from one sample, sequenced in a study of spatial heterogeneity in lung cancer. TCRdb used MiXCR to reprocess the 5' RACE reads, holding one entry per CDR3 protein. Of about 87,000 distinct CDR3 sequences detected, 15% to 20% appear once; the ten largest clones hold about a fifth. The time point is: blood at routine non-recurrence follow-up after resection. This specimen was PBMCs, taken at follow-up. These receptor sequences come from a male donor with early-stage non-small cell lung cancer.

This clonotype has just a few counts. The rearrangement links TRBV6-2 or TRBV6-3 to TRBJ2-1, with D possibly TRBD2 on 6 matching bases. The CDR3 loop spans 16 amino acids. V lost 6 bases and J lost 4, with 19 bases in between. Germline CDR1 reads MNHEY; CDR2 reads SVGEGT. CDR3 bases: TGTGCCAGCAGCCGCGTAGGCCGGGACTCGTACAATGAGCAGTTCTTC. Translation gives CASSRVGRDSYNEQFF.

The chain couples TRBV6-2 or TRBV6-3 to TRBJ2-7; TRBD1 matches at 10 bases. Per the germline V gene, CDR1 is MNHEY and CDR2 is SVGEGT. The CDR3 sequence is 13 residues long. The V gene end was trimmed by 7 bases and the J gene end by 7 bases; junction bases not matched to a gene: 7. The CDR3 DNA sequence: TGTGCCAGCAATGAGGGACAGGGGCTGGAGCAGTACGTC. Protein sequence: CASNEGQGLEQYV.

Ten or more counts support this clonotype. The V call is TRBV4-3, the J call TRBJ2-3; 7 nucleotides align to TRBD2. After removal of 0 bases from V and 2 bases from J, the junction contained 5 bases not matched to a gene. Germline assignment: CDR1 LGHNA and CDR2 YSLEER. The CDR3 sequence is 16 residues long. CDR3 sequence reads: CASSQEPAGITDTQYF. The CDR3 nucleotides read TGCGCCAGCAGCCAAGAGCCAGCGGGGATCACAGATACGCAGTATTTT.

The chain employs TRBV7-6 and TRBJ1-6; D is undetermined. The CDR3 runs to 12 residues. Per the germline V gene, CDR1 is SGHVS and CDR2 is FNYEAQ. The V end was cut by 3 bases, the J end by 7 bases, with 4 bases between. The CDR3 protein is CASSFLNSPLHF. The CDR3 DNA sequence: TGTGCCAGCAGCTTTCTGAATTCACCCCTCCACTTT.

The V and J genes are TRBV5-4 and TRBJ2-5; 7 nucleotides line up with TRBD1. The trim removed 3 bases at V and 3 bases at J, leaving 8 bases unmatched. The CDR3 has 15 amino acids. Germline V gives CDR1 SGHNT, CDR2 YYREEE (reference sequence). The CDR3, as DNA: TGTGCCAGCAGCTCCCACAGGGGATCGGAAGAGACCCAGTACTTC. Its protein is CASSSHRGSEETQYF.

This chain connects TRBV4-1 to TRBJ1-1; D remains unclear. Trimming took 0 bases from V and 3 from J, leaving 11 bases between them. CDR3 size: 15 residues. Germline assignment: CDR1 MGHRA and CDR2 YSYEKL. DNA for the CDR3: TGCGCCAGCAGCCAAGAAGAGGGTATGGACACTGAAGCTTTCTTT. Translating gives CASSQEEGMDTEAFF.

This clonotype was seen only a few times. V and J are TRBV6-5 and TRBJ1-1; 8 bases are shared with TRBD1. V lost 5 bases, J lost 2 bases, and 4 bases stayed unmatched. CDR3 size: 14 residues. Germline-derived CDR1 and CDR2 are MNHEY and SVGAGI. CDR3 region: CASSRQGINTEAFF. Written as DNA, the CDR3 is TGTGCCAGCAGTCGACAGGGGATTAACACTGAAGCTTTCTTT.